A selection of T cell receptor beta chains follows, all from one sample in a study of regulatory T cells in long-lasting Graves disease. TCRdb called the multiplex PCR reads again in MiXCR, with one record for every CDR3 protein. Of roughly 300,000 distinct CDR3 sequences listed, 15% to 20% were seen once; the top ten hold roughly 27%. The sample was peripheral blood mononuclear cells (PBMCs), taken when the disease was refractory, from a patient treated with antithyroid drugs. These receptors were collected from a female donor with Graves disease. Each CDR3 is given with its conserved first and last residue.

j_gene,v_gene,CDR3aa
TRBJ2-5,TRBV28,CASKGWTGVQETQYF
TRBJ2-1,TRBV7-2,CASSPSGKYNEQFF
TRBJ2-7,TRBV20-1,CSASGTRFYEQYF
TRBJ1-2,TRBV18,CASSPRQTDYGYTF
TRBJ1-1,TRBV10-3,CAISQTLNTEAFF
TRBJ2-7,TRBV12-3/TRBV12-4,CASSFRATYEQYF
TRBJ1-5,TRBV7-2,CASSPPGTYNQPQHF
TRBJ1-5,TRBV12-3/TRBV12-4,CASSFGSHSNQPQHF
TRBJ1-2,TRBV20-1,CSARDAGGYGYTF
TRBJ2-7,TRBV9,CASSDRSGSWGEQYF
TRBJ1-5,TRBV20-1,CSARVGGRNQPQHF
TRBJ2-1,TRBV27,CASSLYPPDYNEQFF
TRBJ2-1,TRBV5-1,CASRGRLAASGNEQFF
TRBJ2-7,TRBV28,CASSGQVDYEQYF
TRBJ1-4,TRBV2,CASRRGSANEKLFF
TRBJ1-2,TRBV9,CASSVAGANYGYTF
TRBJ2-5,TRBV3-1,CASSPGQTQYF
TRBJ1-4,TRBV20-1,CRVRPGTNEKLFF
TRBJ1-2,TRBV29-1,CSVGISANYGYTF
TRBJ1-1,TRBV7-9,CASSFQGADTEAFF
TRBJ1-4,TRBV28,CASSGYRGNEKLFF
TRBJ1-5,TRBV12-5,CASALGLSQPQHF
TRBJ2-5,TRBV6-5,CASSYSEGKTQYF
TRBJ2-7,TRBV28,CASSLIPGGAEQYF
TRBJ2-7,TRBV5-1,CASSSGQLSREQYF
TRBJ2-5,TRBV24-1,CATSDSRTRQETQYF
TRBJ2-3,TRBV11-2,CASSLFREPTDTQYF
TRBJ2-3,TRBV6-1,CASSYTRDSTDTQYF
TRBJ1-2,TRBV18,CASSPPVDNYGYTF
TRBJ2-7,TRBV20-1,CSAWNLPLYYEQYF
TRBJ2-5,TRBV20-1,CSASSPTQETQYF
TRBJ2-5,TRBV11-2,CASSPVWSGSGQETQYF
TRBJ2-1,TRBV7-8,CASSPHRVGAYNEQFF
TRBJ1-6,TRBV10-3,CAISESGGDNSPLHF
TRBJ2-1,TRBV5-1,CASSNQPQRQIGNEQFF
TRBJ2-7,TRBV5-1,CASSLSVGSTYEQYF
TRBJ2-7,TRBV10-3,CAISGQGASGDEQYF
TRBJ2-5,TRBV28,CASSLGINPSQYF
TRBJ1-3,TRBV5-1,CASSTVGARNSGNTIYF
TRBJ1-2,TRBV9,CASSLDLTGAGGYTF
TRBJ1-1,TRBV25-1,CASSEPRQGATEAFF
TRBJ1-6,TRBV7-3,CASSLASQGSPLHF
TRBJ2-5,TRBV27,CASSRQGSETQYF
TRBJ1-5,TRBV5-1,CASSWEYGGGQPQHF
TRBJ2-1,TRBV3-1,CASSQDGYNEQFF